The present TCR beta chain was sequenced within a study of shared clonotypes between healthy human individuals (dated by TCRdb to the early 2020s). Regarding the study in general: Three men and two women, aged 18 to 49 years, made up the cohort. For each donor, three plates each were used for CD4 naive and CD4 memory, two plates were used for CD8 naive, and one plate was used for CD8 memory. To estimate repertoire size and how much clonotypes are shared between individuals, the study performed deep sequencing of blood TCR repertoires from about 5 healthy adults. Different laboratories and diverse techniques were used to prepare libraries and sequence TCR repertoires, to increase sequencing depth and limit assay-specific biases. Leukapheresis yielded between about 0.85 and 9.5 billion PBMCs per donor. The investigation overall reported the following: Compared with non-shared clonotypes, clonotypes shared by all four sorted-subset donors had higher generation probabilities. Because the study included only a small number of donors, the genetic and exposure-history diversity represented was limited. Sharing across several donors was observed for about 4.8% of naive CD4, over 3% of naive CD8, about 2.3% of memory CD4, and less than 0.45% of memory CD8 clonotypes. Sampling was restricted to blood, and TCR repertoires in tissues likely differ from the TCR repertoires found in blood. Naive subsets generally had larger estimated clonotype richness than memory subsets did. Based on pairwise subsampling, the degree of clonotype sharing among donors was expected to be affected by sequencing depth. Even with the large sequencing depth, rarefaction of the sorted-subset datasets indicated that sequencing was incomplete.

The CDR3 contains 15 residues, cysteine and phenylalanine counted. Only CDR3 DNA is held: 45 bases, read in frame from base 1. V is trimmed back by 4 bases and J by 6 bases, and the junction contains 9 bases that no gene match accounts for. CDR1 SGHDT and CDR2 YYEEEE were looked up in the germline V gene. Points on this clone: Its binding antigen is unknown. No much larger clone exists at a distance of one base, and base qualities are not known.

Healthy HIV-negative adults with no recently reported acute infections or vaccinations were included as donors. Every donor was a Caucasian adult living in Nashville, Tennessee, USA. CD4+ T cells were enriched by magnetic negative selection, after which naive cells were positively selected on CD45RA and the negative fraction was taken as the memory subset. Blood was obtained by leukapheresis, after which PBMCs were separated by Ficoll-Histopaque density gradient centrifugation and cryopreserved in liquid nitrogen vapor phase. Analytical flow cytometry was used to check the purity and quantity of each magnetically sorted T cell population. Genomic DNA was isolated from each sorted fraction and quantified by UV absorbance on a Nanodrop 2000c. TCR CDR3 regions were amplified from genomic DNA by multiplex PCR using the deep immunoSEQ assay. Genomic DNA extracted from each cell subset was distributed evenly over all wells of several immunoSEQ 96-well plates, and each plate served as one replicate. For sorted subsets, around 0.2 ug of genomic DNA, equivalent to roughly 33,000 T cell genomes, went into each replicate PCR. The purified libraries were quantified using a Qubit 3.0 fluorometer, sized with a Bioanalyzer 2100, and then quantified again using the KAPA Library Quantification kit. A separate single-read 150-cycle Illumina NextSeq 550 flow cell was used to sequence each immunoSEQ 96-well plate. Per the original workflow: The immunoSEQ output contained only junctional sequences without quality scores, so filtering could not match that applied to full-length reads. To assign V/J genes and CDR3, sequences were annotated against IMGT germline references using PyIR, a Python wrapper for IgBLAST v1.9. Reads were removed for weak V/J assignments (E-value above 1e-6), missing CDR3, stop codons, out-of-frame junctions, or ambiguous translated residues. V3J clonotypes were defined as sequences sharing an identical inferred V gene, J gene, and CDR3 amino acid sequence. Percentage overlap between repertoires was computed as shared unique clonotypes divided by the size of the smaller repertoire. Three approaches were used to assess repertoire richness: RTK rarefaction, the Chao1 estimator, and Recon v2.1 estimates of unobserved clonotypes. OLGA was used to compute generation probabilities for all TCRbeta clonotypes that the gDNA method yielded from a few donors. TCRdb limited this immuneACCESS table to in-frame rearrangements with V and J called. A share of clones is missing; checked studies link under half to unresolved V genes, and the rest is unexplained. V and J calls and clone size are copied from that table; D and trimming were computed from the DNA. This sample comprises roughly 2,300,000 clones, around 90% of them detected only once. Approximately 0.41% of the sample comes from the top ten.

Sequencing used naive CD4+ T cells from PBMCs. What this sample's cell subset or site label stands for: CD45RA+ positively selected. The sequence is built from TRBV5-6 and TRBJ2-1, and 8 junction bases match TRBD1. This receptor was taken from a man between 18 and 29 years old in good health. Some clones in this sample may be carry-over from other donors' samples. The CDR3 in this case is CASSPGTGRINEQFF. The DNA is TGTGCCAGCAGCCCCGGGACAGGCCGAATCAATGAGCAGTTCTTC.